This TCR beta chain was retrieved from a study of beta chain features in type 1 diabetes. Study background: In age, gender and cell yields, patients were similar to healthy donors.

Study findings and constraints: Because the template was cDNA, high-expressing cells might be over-represented.

This clone was counted only a few times. Antigen: not known. Germline values: CDR1 MNHEY, CDR2 SVGAGI. This CDR3 spans 15 amino acids. With V trimmed by 3 bases and J by 3 bases, 5 bases remained unmatched. Central memory, naive, regulatory and stem cell-like memory CD4+ cells were sorted by CD45RO/CCR7/CD25/CD127/CD95/CD27. Reverse transcribing all isolated RNA meant expressed TCRB transcripts were sequenced. TCRdb's table, derived via immunoSEQ multiplex PCR, lists solely in-frame clones and lacks some. The sample includes roughly 150,000 clones, about 8.1% seen only once; the top ten take 0.55% to 0.75%.

The chain joins TRBV6-5 to TRBJ2-1, with 7 bases aligning to TRBD1. The sample taken for sequencing was central memory CD4+ T cells from blood. This TCR came from a man aged 18 to 30 in good health. The CDR3 DNA sequence: TGTGCCAGCAGTTATGGACAGGAGATCTACAATGAGCAGTTCTTC. The encoded protein is CASSYGQEIYNEQFF.